This T cell receptor (beta chain) comes out of a study of shared clonotypes between healthy human individuals. Healthy and HIV-negative, the adult donors had no recent acute infections or vaccinations. A word on this clone: As yet, its antigen is unknown.

Notes on the study in general: Around 5% was the fraction of naive CD4 clonotypes found shared across several donors.

TCRdb's table, derived via immunoSEQ multiplex PCR, lists solely in-frame clones and lacks some. The sample holds about 980,000 clones; around 80% are singletons and the top ten take 1.5%. This CDR3 contains 15 residues. The V gene lost 3 bases and the J gene lost 2 bases, with 12 bases spanning the gap. Germline-derived CDR1 and CDR2 are SGDLS and YYNGEE. The sequence was collected from a man aged 18 to 35 in good health. The sequencing sample was made of memory CD4+ T cells sorted from blood. Documented subset: CD45RA-negative fraction. The J gene is TRBJ2-1, the V gene TRBV9; maybe TRBD1 (6 bases). The CDR3 protein is CASSASGQTYNEQFF. CDR3 coding DNA: TGTGCCAGCAGCGCCTCGGGACAAACCTACAATGAGCAGTTCTTC.